This T cell receptor beta chain was captured by sequencing in a study of identical twins. This clonotype was seen at least ten times. Its antigen is unknown. The authors used template switching to add a universal primer site and gave cDNA unique molecular identifiers. TCRdb passed the 5' RACE reads through MiXCR, listing each CDR3 protein once. The sample yields 140,000 to 150,000 distinct CDR3 sequences, under 4.5% seen once. The study, taken as a whole, reports: In zero-insertion analyses, partial confounding could arise from invariant MAIT and iNKT cells. It was out-of-frame TCR alpha sharing in monozygotic twins that models underestimated.

Each donor was a healthy Caucasian. The CDR3 consists of 14 residues. Trimming stripped 8 bases from V and 2 bases from J, with 13 bases between. Germline V lookup: CDR1 MNHNS, CDR2 SASEGT. The chain links TRBV6-1 to TRBJ1-5; tentative D call: TRBD1 (5 bases). The TCR sequence derives from a man younger than 30 in good health. The sequenced sample consisted of memory T cells sorted from blood. The DNA for the CDR3 is TGTGCCAGCCGGCCAGGGTTTGGCAATCAGCCCCAGCATTTT. This encodes CASRPGFGNQPQHF.